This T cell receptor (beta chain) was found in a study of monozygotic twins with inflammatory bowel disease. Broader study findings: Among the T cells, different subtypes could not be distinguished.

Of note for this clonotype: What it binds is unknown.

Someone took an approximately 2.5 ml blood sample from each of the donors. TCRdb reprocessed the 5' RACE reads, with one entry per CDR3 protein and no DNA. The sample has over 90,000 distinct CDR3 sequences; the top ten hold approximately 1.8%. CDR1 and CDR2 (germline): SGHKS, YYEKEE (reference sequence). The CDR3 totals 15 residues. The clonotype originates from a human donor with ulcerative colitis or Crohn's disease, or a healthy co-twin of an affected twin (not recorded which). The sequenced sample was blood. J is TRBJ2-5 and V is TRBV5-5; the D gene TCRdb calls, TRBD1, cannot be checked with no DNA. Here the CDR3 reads CASSLAVATRETQYF.